A single sample is the source of the 5 T cell receptor beta chains below, sequenced in a study of blood T cell repertoires in COVID-19. Clones were read by immunoSEQ multiplex PCR, and TCRdb kept only the in-frame ones, dropping some. The sample holds about 220,000 clones; approximately 80% are singletons and the top ten take 1.3%. The sample was PBMCs or T cells enriched from blood (not recorded which). These receptors all stem from a woman between 40 and 50 years old with acute COVID-19.

The V gene is TRBV27, the J gene TRBJ1-1; tentative D call: TRBD1 (5 bases). Germline V gene lookup returns CDR1 MNHEY and CDR2 SMNVEV (reference sequence). V was pared by 3 bases and J by 1 base, with 6 bases between. The CDR3 sequence is 13 residues long. DNA for the CDR3: TGTGCCAGCAGTTTTGGGGCGAACACTGAAGCTTTCTTT. Translated, it gives CASSFGANTEAFF.

This rearrangement joins TRBV11-1 to TRBJ2-1; TRBD1 is a possible D gene (6 bases). Trimming stripped 3 bases from V and 2 bases from J, with 11 bases between. The CDR3 has 15 amino acids. Germline V lookup: CDR1 SGHAT, CDR2 FQDESV (reference sequence). This CDR3 reads CASSLGTQTYNEQFF. CDR3 coding DNA: TGTGCCAGCAGCTTGGGGACACAGACCTACAATGAGCAGTTCTTC. Full variable domain (outside the CDR3, taken from reference TRBV11-1 and TRBJ2-1): EAEVAQSPRYKITEKSQAVAFWCDPISGHATLYWYRQILGQGPELLVQFQDESVVDDSQLPKDRFSAERLKGVDSTLKIQPAELGDSAMYLCASSLGTQTYNEQFFGPGTRLTVL.

The rearrangement joins TRBV6-5 to TRBJ2-2; the match to TRBD2 covers 7 bases. The CDR3 length is 13 residues. Germline-derived CDR1 and CDR2 are MNHEY and SVGAGI. The CDR3 region has the DNA TGTGGGACGGGAGGAGACCCAGCCGGGGAGCTGTTTTTT. Translated: CGTGGDPAGELFF.

This clone was counted only a few times. The V gene is TRBV2, the J gene TRBJ1-2, with 8 bases matching TRBD1. The CDR3 sequence is 13 residues long. Germline CDR1 reads SNHLY; CDR2 reads FYNNEI. V shed 4 bases and J 4 bases; nucleotides not matched to a gene: 2. For the CDR3, the DNA is TGTGCCAGCAGTGGACAGGGGACCTATGGCTACACCTTC. The encoded protein is CASSGQGTYGYTF.

V and J are TRBV5-6 and TRBJ2-5, with D possibly matching TRBD1 (5 bases). The V end was cut by 2 bases, the J end by 5 bases, with 13 bases between. The length of the CDR3 is 14 residues. Germline V gene lookup returns CDR1 SGHDT and CDR2 YYEEEE. The CDR3 region is CASSFVSGFETQYF. In DNA form, the CDR3 reads TGTGCCAGCAGCTTCGTTTCAGGGTTCGAGACCCAGTACTTC.